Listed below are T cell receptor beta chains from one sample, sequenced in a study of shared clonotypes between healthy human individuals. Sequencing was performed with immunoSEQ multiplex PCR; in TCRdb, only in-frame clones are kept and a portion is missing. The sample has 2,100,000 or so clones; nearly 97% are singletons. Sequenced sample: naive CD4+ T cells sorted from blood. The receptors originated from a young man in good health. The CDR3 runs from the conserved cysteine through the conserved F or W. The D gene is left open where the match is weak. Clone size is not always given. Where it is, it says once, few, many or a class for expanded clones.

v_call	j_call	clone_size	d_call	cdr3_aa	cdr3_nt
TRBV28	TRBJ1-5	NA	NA	CASSLGSQPINQPQHF	TGTGCCAGCAGTTTAGGATCACAACCGATCAATCAGCCCCAGCATTTT
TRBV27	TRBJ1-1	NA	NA	CASMRVMNTEAFF	TGTGCCAGTATGAGGGTTATGAACACTGAAGCTTTCTTT
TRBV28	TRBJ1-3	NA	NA	CASSFVQLSSGNTIYF	TGTGCCAGCAGTTTTGTCCAGTTGAGCTCTGGAAACACCATATATTTT
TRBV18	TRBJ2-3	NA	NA	CASSPPTGRSTDTQYF	TGTGCCAGCTCACCACCGACAGGACGTAGCACAGATACGCAGTATTTT
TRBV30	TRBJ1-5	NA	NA	CAWSKAGANQPQHF	TGTGCCTGGAGCAAAGCAGGGGCCAATCAGCCCCAGCATTTT
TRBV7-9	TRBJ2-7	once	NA	CASSLGRGAPSSYEQYF	TGTGCCAGCAGCTTAGGTCGGGGGGCGCCTTCCTCCTACGAGCAGTACTTC
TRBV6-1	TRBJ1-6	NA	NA	CASSEQFNSPLHF	TGTGCCAGCAGTGAACAGTTTAATTCACCCCTCCACTTT
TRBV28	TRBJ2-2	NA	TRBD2	CASSEGLAGYTGELFF	TGTGCCAGCAGTGAAGGATTAGCGGGGTACACCGGGGAGCTGTTTTTT
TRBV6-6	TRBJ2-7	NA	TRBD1	CASSTRDSSYEQYF	TGTGCCAGCAGCACCCGGGACAGCTCCTACGAGCAGTACTTC
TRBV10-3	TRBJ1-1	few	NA	CAISQNTEAFF	TGTGCCATCAGCCAGAACACTGAAGCTTTCTTT
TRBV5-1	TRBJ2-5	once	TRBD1	CASSSTGGQETQYF	TGCGCCAGCAGCTCAACAGGGGGCCAAGAGACCCAGTACTTC
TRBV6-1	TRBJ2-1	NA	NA	CASSEGRVNEQFF	TGTGCCAGCAGTGAAGGCAGGGTCAATGAGCAGTTCTTC
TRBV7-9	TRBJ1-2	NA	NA	CASSETANYGYTF	TGTGCCAGCAGCGAGACAGCAAACTATGGCTACACCTTC
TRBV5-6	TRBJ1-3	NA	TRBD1	CASSVGGPPSGNTIYF	TGTGCCAGCAGCGTAGGGGGCCCCCCCTCTGGAAACACCATATATTTT
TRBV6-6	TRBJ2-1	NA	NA	CASSYVGNEQFF	TGTGCCAGCAGTTACGTAGGCAATGAGCAGTTCTTC
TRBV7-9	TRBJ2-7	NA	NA	CASSPDSIYEQYF	TGTGCCAGCAGCCCCGACAGTATTTACGAGCAGTACTTC
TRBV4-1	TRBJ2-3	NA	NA	CASSQGAADTQYF	TGCGCCAGCAGCCAAGGTGCAGCAGATACGCAGTATTTT